Sequencing of this T cell receptor (beta chain) was carried out in a study of blood T cell repertoires in COVID-19 (TCRdb year 2020). Describing the broader study: Samples covering the acute and convalescent phases of COVID-19 were provided by collaborators in the United States, Italy and Spain. The prospective study material was composed of cDNA or gDNA derived from T cells, B-cell-depleted T cells, or PBMCs. Deeply sampled blood TCRbeta repertoires from subjects exposed to, actively infected with, or recovered from COVID-19 were included in the dataset. The repertoires were made available in a free public database intended to serve as a resource for research on the immune response to SARS-CoV-2. Samples came from the ongoing ImmuneRACE study (first 160 participants) plus 1,254 subjects from 6 global collaborators. A de-identified subject ID, COVID-19 status, age in years and sex were almost always included in the sample metadata. Where HLA class I and class II types were available, the types were taken from metadata supplied by the sample provider, not from assay-based typing. Broader findings and caveats from the paper: How much clinical and demographic metadata was included differed by source and by participant, and the metadata was provided uncurated.

Regarding this clone: What antigen it recognizes has not been identified. No base quality information exists; no much larger clone differs at one position.

The immunoSEQ Assay, a bias-controlled multiplex PCR, was used to amplify TCRbeta CDR3 regions from genomic DNA. The original methods were these. The number of nucleated cells in each sample was estimated from the amplification of reference gene primers within the assay. To quantify the absolute abundance of each unique TCRbeta CDR3 rearrangement, sequence reads were collapsed and filtered. For each sample, productive Simpson clonality was calculated by taking the square root of Simpson's diversity index across productive rearrangements. The table was pulled from immuneACCESS by TCRdb, which kept in-frame rearrangements only. Such tables lose some clones; where checked, under half of the loss comes from unresolved V genes, and the rest has no known cause. V and J calls and clone size are given by that table; D and trimming were obtained from the DNA. In all, the sample holds more than 85,000 clones, and 75% to 90% of those were seen once. The leading ten clones occupy 15% to 20% of the sample.

CDR3 length: 14 amino acids, cysteine to phenylalanine. Only CDR3 DNA remains: 42 bases, in frame from the first base. V loses 2 bases, J loses 5 bases, and the germline ends lie 11 bases apart. Reading the germline V gene (reference sequence) gives CDR1 LGHDT and CDR2 YNNKEL. The collaborating institutions used their own protocols to collect whole blood in K2EDTA tubes. For TCRbeta analysis, collaborators shipped samples as frozen whole blood, isolated PBMCs, or DNA extracted from either of those sample types. This TCR came from a woman aged 60 to 75 with acute or convalescent COVID-19. The rearrangement joined TRBV3-1 (or the pseudogene TRBV3-2) to TRBJ2-3; there is no confident call for the D gene. Material: peripheral blood. The CDR3 amino acid sequence is: CASSQTSSRDTQYF. The DNA sequence is as follows: TGTGCCAGCAGCCAAACGAGTTCTAGAGATACGCAGTATTTT.